This T cell receptor beta chain was sequenced during a study of blood T cell repertoires in COVID-19. As for the study in general: Donors in the United States, Italy and Spain gave samples during acute or convalescent COVID-19. Nucleic acid was either cDNA or gDNA, and it came from T cells, B-cell-depleted T cells, or PBMCs.

Per the original methods: Researchers report that nucleated cell counts were estimated from reference gene primer amplification. Libraries were prepared by immunoSEQ multiplex PCR; TCRdb keeps only in-frame clonotypes and omits some of them. That table supplies the V and J calls and clone size; D and trimming were determined from the DNA. The sample lists more than 100,000 clones, more than 75% seen once, with 2% to 3% in the top ten. CDR1 LNHDA and CDR2 SQIVND come from the germline V gene (reference sequence). Trimming removed 4 bases at V and 3 bases at J, with 9 bases between. This CDR3 is built from 13 residues.

This clonotype originated in a man aged 50-60 years with active COVID-19. The chain is built from TRBV19 and TRBJ1-2, with D possibly being TRBD1 (6 bases). Sequencing was done on a sample of peripheral blood. DNA of the CDR3: TGTGCCAGTAGTACGCACAGGGACTATGGCTACACCTTC. Amino acids: CASSTHRDYGYTF. Full variable domain (remainder filled in from reference TRBV19 and TRBJ1-2): DGGITQSPKYLFRKEGQNVTLSCEQNLNHDAMYWYRQDPGQGLRLIYYSQIVNDFQKGDIAEGYSVSREKKESFPLTVTSAQKNPTAFYLCASSTHRDYGYTFGSGTRLTVV.